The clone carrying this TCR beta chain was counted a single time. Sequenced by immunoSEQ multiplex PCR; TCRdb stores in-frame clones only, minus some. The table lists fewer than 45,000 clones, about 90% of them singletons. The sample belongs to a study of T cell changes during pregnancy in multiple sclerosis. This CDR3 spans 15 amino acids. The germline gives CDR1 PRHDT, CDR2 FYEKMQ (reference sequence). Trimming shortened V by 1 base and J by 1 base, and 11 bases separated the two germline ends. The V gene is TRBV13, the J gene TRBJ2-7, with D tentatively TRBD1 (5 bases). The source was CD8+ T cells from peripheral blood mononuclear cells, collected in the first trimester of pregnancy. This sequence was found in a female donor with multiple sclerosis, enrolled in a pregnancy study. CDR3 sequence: CASSLEGKGSYEQYF. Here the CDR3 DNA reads TGTGCCAGCAGCTTAGAGGGGAAGGGGTCCTACGAGCAGTACTTC.